This T cell receptor (beta chain) was recovered during a study of identical twins (dated by TCRdb to about 2016). Regarding the complete study: The study deep-sequenced TCR alpha and beta repertoires from monozygotic twins, unrelated adults of various ages and cord blood to test whether fetal clonotypes persist. To rule out contamination, replicate twin experiments were performed at different times with different library preparation protocols. Results the study describes overall, beyond this receptor: Because the same donors could not be followed over many years, the conclusions depended on cross-sectional statistical analysis. Compared with coincidental sharing between unrelated individuals, out-of-frame TCR alpha sequences shared between twins had an excess of sequences with low generation probability. Out-of-frame TCR alpha sharing in monozygotic twins was systematically underestimated by recombination models, whereas sharing between unrelated individuals was in agreement with the recombination models. In beta out-of-frame sequences, excess twin sharing was weaker, because having fewer shared sequences lowered the signal-to-noise ratio. Fewer insertions were carried by abundant cord blood beta clonotypes; a weaker similar trend was observed in young adult naive repertoires, while no such trend was observed in memory repertoires. Invariant T cells such as MAIT and iNKT could partly confound zero-insertion analyses, though diverse VJ usage argued against this for most clonotypes.

Only healthy Caucasian donors were included. Miltenyi CD45RO+ enrichment and human naive T-cell isolation kits were used to isolate memory (CD45RO+) and naive T cells from PBMC. The library was prepared using 5' RACE. These reads were obtained on an Illumina HiSeq 2000. Template switching introduced a universal primer binding site; the final cDNA contained a unique molecular identifier, enabling accurate counting of TCR cDNA molecules. Specific primers in the conserved constant-segment region were used to synthesize first-strand cDNA for TCR alpha and beta chains. To control for contamination, each cDNA library was double barcoded with a SMART-Mk sample barcode plus Illumina barcodes. TruSeq adapter sequences, together with Illumina sample barcodes, were added in two successive PCR steps. Sequencing of the TCR alpha and beta cDNA libraries was done on the Illumina HiSeq platform using custom primers. For the original study's pipeline: MiGEC was used to process raw reads and extract unique molecular identifiers, and MiXCR was used to find CDR3 positions. Recombination models were inferred per individual with the repgenHMM and IGoR tools using an EM algorithm. Shared clonotypes were analyzed with the tcR package in R, and sharing was normalized by the product of cloneset sizes. To study raw recombination without the effects of thymic and clonal selection, out-of-frame nonproductive sequences were analyzed. In TCRdb, the public reads were trimmed at Q25 with fastp and aligned with MiXCR, with productive beta chains retained. Rows are combined by CDR3 protein, so each entry shows the most common genes and DNA. These V and J calls derive from TCRdb rather than the authors' analysis. For this sample there are approximately 140,000 distinct CDR3 sequences; roughly 3.5% appear just once. Of the sample, around 8% falls within the top ten clones.

Unmatched junction bases come to 2, with V trimmed by 6 bases and J by 8 bases. The CDR3 runs 12 amino acids, cysteine and phenylalanine included. Left in the record is the CDR3 DNA by itself, 36 bases read in frame from the first base. In its sample, this clonotype was seen many times. Its antigen specificity is not known. The input lacks base qualities; no much larger clone sits a single base away. This sequence uses TRBV12-3 or TRBV12-4 and TRBJ1-4; TRBD1 aligns with 8 central bases. The receptor was derived from a man aged 18 to 35 in good health. The sample taken for sequencing was memory T cells sorted from blood. Interpreted using the paper, the cell subset or site label stands for: CD45RO+ enriched T cells. The CDR3 here reads CASSHRGEKLFF. In nucleotide form, the sequence is TGTGCCAGCAGCCACAGGGGGGAAAAACTGTTTTTT.